Below are 8 T cell receptor beta chains sequenced from a single sample in a study of CXCR3-negative and CXCR3-positive naive CD8 T cells. Study outcomes and limitations: Naive cells with CXCR3 showed TRB CDR3s that were more hydrophobic than those in CXCR3-negative naive cells.

The antigens of these receptors remain unknown. In preparing the TRB cDNA libraries, 5' RACE with UMI labels was used. TCRdb reprocessed the 5' RACE reads; each CDR3 protein has one entry and no DNA is given. The record lists 85,000 to 90,000 distinct CDR3 sequences, of which the ten most abundant hold 0.82%. Sequenced material: naive CXCR3+ CD8+ T cells from blood. The sample's subset: CD45RO-CCR7+CD27+CD95- naive CD8+ T cells expressing CXCR3 (TNR3+). The receptors here all came from a human donor in good health. Some clones in this sample may be carry-over from other donors' samples.

The CDR3 here is CASSTTGRNEKLFF. The rearrangement uses TRBV7-9 and TRBJ1-4; TCRdb names TRBD1, which stays unverified in the absence of DNA. This CDR3 has 14 residues. CDR1 is SEHNR, CDR2 FQNEAQ, per germline (reference sequence). Filled out from reference TRBV7-9 and TRBJ1-4, the complete variable domain reads DTGVSQNPRHKITKRGQNVTFRCDPISEHNRLYWYRQTLGQGPEFLTYFQNEAQLEKSRLLSDRFSAERPKGSFSTLEIQRTEQGDSAMYLCASSTTGRNEKLFFGSGTQLSVL.

The CDR3 here is CSVATENPNLYGYTF. J is TRBJ1-2 and V is TRBV29-1. Germline V gene sequence: CDR1 SQVTM, CDR2 ANQGSEA. This CDR3 has 15 residues.

This chain links TRBV29-1 with TRBJ1-1; the TRBD1 assignment by TCRdb is unverifiable without DNA. The CDR3 loop spans 15 amino acids. Germline V lookup: CDR1 SQVTM, CDR2 ANQGSEA. CDR3 in amino acids: CSVEDRRTGWPEAFF.

This chain links TRBV12-3 or TRBV12-4 with TRBJ2-7; TCRdb indicates TRBD1, and absent DNA this call remains unverified. This CDR3 is 14 amino acids long. The CDR3 sequence is CASTGARENYEQYF.

V gene TRBV20-1 combines with J gene TRBJ1-2; TCRdb picks TRBD1, but there is no DNA to check that call. From germline, CDR1 is DFQATT and CDR2 SNEGSKA (reference sequence). This CDR3 region has 13 residues. CDR3 sequence: CSAIHDRDYGYTF.

The chain couples TRBV5-1 to TRBJ2-1; absent DNA, TCRdb's TRBD2 call cannot be checked. In germline, CDR1 is SGHRS, CDR2 YFSETQ. The CDR3 runs to 15 residues. CDR3 protein: CASSFKGSSYNEQFF.

The chain combines TRBV3-1 with TRBJ2-5; no DNA is available, so the TRBD1 call from TCRdb remains unchecked. Germline values: CDR1 LGHDT, CDR2 YNNKEL (reference sequence). The CDR3 loop spans 17 amino acids. The CDR3 protein is CASRRQGTPTGQETQYF.

CDR3 residues: CASSYRIAEQETQYF. The chain links TRBV6-5 to TRBJ2-5. This CDR3 comprises 15 residues. Germline CDR1 reads MNHEY; CDR2 reads SVGAGI.